This TCR beta chain was identified in a study of T cells in tuberculosis (dated by TCRdb to 2016 to 2018). Study-wide context: To characterize T cells specific for the mycobacterial lipid antigen glucose monomycolate (GMM), the study used CD1B tetramers together with high-throughput TCR immunosequencing. A South African clinical cohort compared IGRA-negative adolescents, IGRA-positive adolescents with latent tuberculosis and adults with active tuberculosis, under 13 per group.

Cut back by 4 bases and 9 bases, the V and J ends lie 13 bases apart. In the germline V gene (reference sequence), CDR1 corresponds to LNHDA and CDR2 to SQIVND. The CDR3, cysteine through phenylalanine, is 12 amino acids long. Of all the DNA, just the CDR3 is kept, 36 bases in frame from base 1. At study entry, adolescents were screened for latent tuberculosis infection using a tuberculin skin test and the QuantiFERON-TB GOLD In-Tube IGRA. Immunosequencing was performed on unsorted cryopreserved PBMC, with 90,000 to 100,000 T cells per clinical donor covered on average. Eleven high schools in the Worcester region of the Western Cape, South Africa, served as enrollment sites for adolescents aged 12 to 18 years. Some 10 adolescents infected with M. tuberculosis and approximately ten uninfected adolescents were chosen and matched for age and sex. For the adolescents, PBMC were isolated by density centrifugation from freshly drawn heparinized blood and then cryopreserved.

Comments on this clone: No antigen is known for it. No per-base quality is available; no much larger clone lies one base away.

The investigation overall reported the following: Compared with IGRA-negative controls, TCR-alpha repertoires from active tuberculosis had smaller mean NN-distances to GMM-specific TCRs, which suggests that these TCRs underwent clonal expansion. An accuracy of 80% to 90% (AUROC 0.75 to 0.9) was reached by a classifier using the diverse GMM-specific repertoire, compared with more than 65% accuracy when GEM motif frequencies were used. The smaller NN-distances were partly driven by shorter CDR3-alpha lengths in active tuberculosis patients, and the difference for TCR-beta did not reach statistical significance. Clinical samples were selected based on the availability of cryopreserved specimens, with adults included as active tuberculosis cases and adolescents included as controls.

TCR libraries were generated with the immunoSEQ multiplex PCR assay, using TCR-beta and/or TCR-alpha/delta assays for each sample. The amplified TCR libraries were sequenced using the Illumina high-throughput platform. The original methods were these. Clustering and dimensionality reduction relied on pairwise TCRdist distances among GMM-specific receptors from T cells that were either sorted ex vivo or expanded in vitro. Each clinical repertoire was assigned a mean NN-distance score, defined as the average TCRdist to the nearest 10% of tetramer-positive reference sequences. GEM TCR motif frequency was calculated as the fraction of unique TCRs that matched known GEM sequences by V/J usage and CDR3 length. Active tuberculosis was classified by linear discriminant analysis with leave-one-out cross-validation, implemented in scikit-learn. The immuneACCESS repertoire file appears here via TCRdb, limited to in-frame rearrangements. These files lack a portion of the clones; in checked studies, under half of the deficit traces to unresolved V genes, and the cause of the others is not known. V and J calls and clone size are as listed in that table; D and trimming were resolved from the DNA. This sample is represented by over 30,000 clones; roughly 97% of them were singletons. The ten largest clonotypes hold less than 7.5% of the sample.

The TCR originated in a donor aged 5-35 years with latent tuberculosis or without tuberculosis infection. The chain uses TRBV19 and TRBJ2-7; the D gene identity is not certain. The sample taken for sequencing was PBMCs. The CDR3: CASSTFVRRQYF. The nucleotides read TGTGCCAGTAGTACGTTTGTCAGGCGGCAGTACTTC.